The T cell receptor beta chain described here comes from a study of T cells in tumors after PD-1 blockade. Sequencing was performed with immunoSEQ multiplex PCR; in TCRdb, only in-frame clones are kept and a portion is missing. The sample has 60,000 to 65,000 clones, about 74% seen once. The CDR3 totals 15 residues. Germline CDR1 is MGHRA and CDR2 is YSYEKL. V shed 1 base and J 9 bases; nucleotides not matched to a gene: 10. Input was about 616 ng to 6,500 ng of genomic DNA from tumor or blood. The receptor comes from a human donor with basal cell carcinoma. Sequencing was performed on PBMCs, taken after anti-PD-1 treatment. This chain joins TRBV4-1 and TRBJ2-5; 8 bases agree with TRBD1. This CDR3 reads CASSQADRAKKAQYF. The CDR3 coding sequence is TGCGCCAGCAGCCAAGCGGACAGGGCAAAGAAGGCCCAGTACTTC.